The 7 T cell receptor beta chains presented below share a single source sample, sequenced in a study of blood T cell repertoires in COVID-19. This table comes from immunoSEQ multiplex PCR, and its TCRdb copy is limited to in-frame clones, with some not included. The sample has 25,000 to 35,000 clones, 75% to 90% seen once. Sample: peripheral blood. These receptor sequences come from a human donor in a cohort sampled during active COVID-19.

This clone has only one observation. The V gene is TRBV10-3, the J gene TRBJ2-1, with D possibly matching TRBD2 (5 bases). V lost 7 bases, J lost 9 bases, and 16 bases lay in between. Looked up from germline, CDR1 is ENHRY and CDR2 is SYGVKD. The CDR3 is 13 amino acids. CDR3 loop: CAINTIVRGEQFF. The CDR3 coding sequence is TGTGCCATCAATACAATAGTTCGGGGTGAGCAGTTCTTC.

The CDR3 spells CASSNSGQGVSGANVLTF. The CDR3 bases are TGTGCCAGCAGCAATAGCGGACAGGGGGTATCTGGGGCCAACGTCCTGACTTTC. The chain combines TRBV3-1 (or the pseudogene TRBV3-2) with TRBJ2-6; TRBD1 matches 10 bases. Germline V CDR1 and CDR2: LGHDT, YNNKEL (reference sequence). This CDR3 contains 18 residues. V shed 5 bases, J shed 1 base, and the junction held 8 bases outside the gene matches.

The chain couples TRBV7-6 to TRBJ2-1; 8 nucleotides align to TRBD2. CDR3 length: 15 residues. After removal of 1 base from V and 6 bases from J, the junction contained 5 bases not matched to a gene. Per germline, CDR1 SGHVS and CDR2 FNYEAQ. The CDR3 here is CASSLGPSGLNEQFF. As DNA, the CDR3 is TGTGCCAGCAGCTTAGGCCCTAGCGGGCTCAATGAGCAGTTCTTC.

CDR3 nucleotide sequence: TGTGCCAGCAGTGAAGCGCGAGGTGCTACTCCCTACGAGCAGTACTTC. This encodes CASSEARGATPYEQYF. This chain connects TRBV2 to TRBJ2-7; no firm D call. V lost 0 bases to trimming and J lost 2 bases, with 14 bases between them. The CDR3 runs to 16 residues. Germline lookup yields CDR1 SNHLY and CDR2 FYNNEI.

This clone was counted a few times. This rearrangement joins TRBV14 to TRBJ1-6; no reliable D call. CDR1 and CDR2 from the germline V gene are SGHDN and FVKESK. V lost 2 bases and J 9 bases, leaving 5 bases between the germline ends. The CDR3 is made up of 12 amino acids. CDR3 region: CASSQSFSPLHF. The CDR3 DNA reads TGTGCCAGCAGCCAATCTTTTTCACCCCTCCACTTT.

This chain joins TRBV27 and TRBJ1-5; 10 bases agree with TRBD1. This CDR3 region has 18 residues. Trimming removed 2 bases from V and 4 bases from J; junction bases left unmatched: 11. Germline lookup yields CDR1 MNHEY and CDR2 SMNVEV (reference sequence). In DNA form, the CDR3 reads TGTGCCAGCAGTTTAGTGAGCGGGCGGACAGGGGGGAATCAGCCCCAGCATTTT. This encodes CASSLVSGRTGGNQPQHF.

V gene TRBV12-3 or TRBV12-4 combines with J gene TRBJ1-5; 8 bases are a match to TRBD1. The CDR3 is 13 amino acids. J lost 7 bases, V lost 8 bases, and 7 bases had no gene match. In nucleotides, the CDR3 is TGTGCCAGCGATTTCAGGGGGCGACAGCCCCAGCATTTT. It yields the protein CASDFRGRQPQHF.